The next 29 T cell receptor beta chains were all read from a single sample in a study of T cell responses to AZD1222 COVID-19 vaccine. Only in-frame clones appear in the TCRdb table, and some are missing; sequencing was by immunoSEQ multiplex PCR. The sample consists of around 140,000 clones, 91% of them appearing once. Sample: peripheral blood, taken 28 days after the second AZD1222 dose. Every receptor here comes from an adult who received the AZD1222 COVID-19 vaccine.

This clone has a handful of counts. The chain combines TRBV6-4 with TRBJ2-6; TRBD1 agrees at 8 bases. Germline-derived CDR1 and CDR2 are MRHNA and SNTAGT. Trimming removed 4 bases from V and 3 bases from J; junction bases left unmatched: 2. This CDR3 is built from 15 residues. The CDR3 nucleotides are TGTGCCAGCAGTGCACAGGGGGATGGGGCCAACGTCCTGACTTTC. This encodes CASSAQGDGANVLTF.

The V call is TRBV19, the J call TRBJ2-5, with 13 bases matching TRBD2. Per the germline V gene, CDR1 is LNHDA and CDR2 is SQIVND (reference sequence). The CDR3 loop spans 15 amino acids. V lost 4 bases and J lost 2; bases outside the gene matches: 1. CDR3 residues: CASSRTSGSQETQYF. CDR3 nucleotides: TGTGCCAGTAGTAGGACTAGCGGGAGTCAAGAGACCCAGTACTTC.

The rearrangement joins TRBV7-8 to TRBJ1-1; TRBD1 matches at 7 bases. From germline, CDR1 is SGHVS and CDR2 FQNEAQ. The CDR3 is 14 residues long. With V trimmed by 5 bases and J by 1 base, 4 bases remained unmatched. The CDR3 DNA follows: TGTGCCAGCAGCCTCCGGGACAGGAACACTGAAGCTTTCTTT. This translates into CASSLRDRNTEAFF.

This chain links TRBV2 with TRBJ1-2; TRBD1 matches 9 bases. The CDR3 consists of 15 residues. Germline values: CDR1 SNHLY, CDR2 FYNNEI. Trimming at V came to 3 bases and at J to 8 bases, leaving 10 bases not matched to a gene. The CDR3 region has the DNA TGTGCCAGCAGTGAGGGGCGGGACAGGGTTGTAGGCTACACCTTC. The encoded protein is CASSEGRDRVVGYTF.

V gene TRBV27 combines with J gene TRBJ2-2, with 14 bases aligning to TRBD2. Germline CDR1 and CDR2: MNHEY and SMNVEV (reference sequence). The V gene end was trimmed by 3 bases and the J gene end by 5 bases; junction bases not matched to a gene: 5. This CDR3 region has 17 residues. CDR3 residues: CASSLGLAGVWTGELFF. CDR3 in DNA: TGTGCCAGCAGTTTGGGACTAGCGGGAGTGTGGACCGGGGAGCTGTTTTTT.

The gene calls are TRBV6-5 and TRBJ2-1; D could derive from TRBD1 or TRBD2 (6 bases each). The CDR3 is 14 amino acids. Germline CDR1 and CDR2: MNHEY and SVGAGI. The CDR3 here is CVESSGAPSDEQFF. The DNA of the CDR3 is TGTGTCGAATCCTCGGGGGCCCCGAGCGATGAGCAGTTCTTC.

This clone showed up just once. J is TRBJ2-7 and V is TRBV7-9; no definite D call. Trimming left V 3 bases short and J 3 bases short, with 9 bases between. The CDR3 totals 13 residues. Germline CDR1 reads SEHNR; CDR2 reads FQNEAQ (reference sequence). The chain's CDR3 is CASSFGTNYEQYF. Here the CDR3 DNA reads TGTGCCAGCAGCTTTGGAACCAACTACGAGCAGTACTTC.

Worth noting for this clone: The sample carries other DNA sequences with the same CDR3. The chain carries TRBV5-1 and TRBJ2-3, with D unclear. From germline, CDR1 is SGHRS and CDR2 YFSETQ. V lost 4 bases and J lost 0, with 9 bases in between. There are 14 residues in the CDR3. The CDR3 is CASSTGPSTDTQYF. CDR3 bases: TGCGCCAGCAGCACCGGGCCTAGCACAGATACGCAGTATTTT.

V gene TRBV7-9 combines with J gene TRBJ1-2; perhaps TRBD1 as D (5 bases). CDR1 and CDR2 (germline): SEHNR, FQNEAQ (reference sequence). The CDR3 extends over 14 amino acids. With 5 bases removed from V and 0 bases from J, the gap between germline ends came to 10 bases. The DNA of the CDR3 is TGTGCCAGCAGCCCCAGGGCAGCTAACTATGGCTACACCTTC. As protein: CASSPRAANYGYTF.

This clone was seen once. V is TRBV7-2 and J is TRBJ2-1, with D uncertain. The CDR3 extends over 15 amino acids. Trimming left V 2 bases short and J 5 bases short, with 13 bases between. Germline V lookup: CDR1 SGHTA, CDR2 FQGNSA. The CDR3 DNA follows: TGTGCCAGCAGCTTAAGCGTTCCCCCTCACAATGAGCAGTTCTTC. This gives the protein CASSLSVPPHNEQFF.

The rearrangement joins TRBV19 to TRBJ1-3; tentative D call: TRBD1 (5 bases). The CDR3 has 14 amino acids. Trimming took 10 bases from V and 9 from J, leaving 22 bases between them. Germline loops: CDR1 LNHDA, CDR2 SQIVND (reference sequence). The CDR3, as DNA: TGTGCCACCACCCCCCGGGGCAGTGGGGGCACCATATATTTT. This translates into CATTPRGSGGTIYF.

In this sample, this clone turned up a few times. The rearrangement uses TRBV6-5 and TRBJ2-5; maybe TRBD2 (6 bases). This CDR3 has 13 amino acids. In germline, CDR1 is MNHEY, CDR2 SVGAGI. Trimming cost V 6 bases and J 4 bases, with 12 bases left between them. The CDR3 coding sequence is TGTGCCAGCAGCATCCTGGGGGGAGAGACCCAGTACTTC. Its protein product is CASSILGGETQYF.

This chain connects TRBV19 to TRBJ1-5; no clear D gene. The CDR3 contains 13 residues. Per the germline V gene, CDR1 is LNHDA and CDR2 is SQIVND (reference sequence). The ends were cut back, 4 bases at V and 6 bases at J, with 10 bases in the middle. The CDR3 bases are TGTGCCAGTAGTACAAGTGTAAGTCAGCCCCAGCATTTT. Its translation is CASSTSVSQPQHF.

A word on this clone: Other nucleotide sequences in the sample specify the same CDR3. This chain joins TRBV30 and TRBJ1-5; D unclear. Trimming took off 0 bases at V and 4 bases at J, with 7 bases between the two ends. The CDR3 is made up of 13 amino acids. CDR1 and CDR2 (germline): GTSNPN, SVGIG (reference sequence). CDR3 DNA sequence: TGTGCCTGGAGTGTACTTGGGAATCAGCCCCAGCATTTT. This gives the protein CAWSVLGNQPQHF.

This clone was seen a handful of times. V and J are TRBV7-2 and TRBJ2-1, with 13 bases identical to TRBD2. CDR1 and CDR2 from the germline V gene are SGHTA and FQGNSA. This CDR3 has 15 amino acids. Germline trimming cut 7 bases from V and 10 bases from J; bases unmatched to any gene: 10. The DNA for the CDR3 is TGTGCCAGCAACTCCGGACTAGCGGGGGCCCGGGAGCAGTTCTTC. It encodes CASNSGLAGAREQFF.

This chain uses TRBV7-2 with TRBJ2-2; 9 nucleotides match TRBD2. The trim removed 2 bases at V and 8 bases at J, leaving 9 bases unmatched. The CDR3 is made up of 16 amino acids. Germline lookup yields CDR1 SGHTA and CDR2 FQGNSA. The CDR3 sequence is CASSLFGGGAGGELFF. The CDR3 nucleotides are TGTGCCAGCAGCTTATTTGGCGGGGGGGCCGGTGGGGAGCTGTTTTTT.

The V gene is TRBV7-9, the J gene TRBJ2-2; 10 positions agree with TRBD2. With V trimmed by 5 bases and J by 7 bases, 7 bases remained unmatched. The CDR3 is made up of 15 amino acids. Germline-derived CDR1 and CDR2 are SEHNR and FQNEAQ (reference sequence). The CDR3: CASSPAGGLGGELFF. The CDR3 bases are TGTGCCAGCAGCCCAGCGGGGGGGCTCGGCGGGGAGCTGTTTTTT.

The chain joins TRBV29-1 to TRBJ1-6, with D perhaps matching TRBD1 (5 bases). The ends were cut back, 4 bases at V and 10 bases at J, with 14 bases in the middle. The CDR3 contains 13 residues. Germline values: CDR1 SQVTM, CDR2 ANQGSEA. CDR3 DNA sequence: TGCAGCGTTGGGGCAGGGAGAGGATCACCCCTCCACTTT. Its protein is CSVGAGRGSPLHF.

DNA of the CDR3: TGTGCCGGGGGACCCCCTAACTATGGCTACACCTTC. This gives the protein CAGGPPNYGYTF. The V and J genes are TRBV30 and TRBJ1-2, with D possibly matching TRBD1 (5 bases). This CDR3 is 12 amino acids long. V was pared by 8 bases and J by 0 bases, with 10 bases between. CDR1 and CDR2 (germline): GTSNPN, SVGIG (reference sequence).

The chain combines TRBV14 with TRBJ1-1; D call uncertain. The CDR3 runs 13 residues. The V gene lost 1 base and the J gene lost 5 bases, with 8 bases spanning the gap. Per germline, CDR1 SGHDN and CDR2 FVKESK. CDR3 sequence (DNA): TGTGCCAGCAGCCAAGGAGGGAGGACTGAAGCTTTCTTT. Translation: CASSQGGRTEAFF.

V is TRBV19 and J is TRBJ1-4; D uncertain. This CDR3 contains 15 residues. The V and J ends lost 5 bases and 7 bases respectively, with 17 bases between them. CDR1 is LNHDA, CDR2 SQIVND, per germline (reference sequence). CDR3 sequence: CASSLGPAVSEKLFF. In DNA, the CDR3 is TGTGCCAGTAGTCTCGGACCGGCCGTTAGTGAAAAACTGTTTTTT.

The chain has TRBV12-3 or TRBV12-4 and TRBJ1-6, with D perhaps TRBD1 (5 bases). This CDR3 contains 13 residues. Trimming left V 3 bases short and J 13 bases short, with 13 bases between. CDR3 sequence: CASSLGDFPPLHF. CDR3 sequence (DNA): TGTGCCAGCAGTTTGGGGGACTTTCCCCCCCTCCACTTT.

The V and J genes are TRBV9 and TRBJ1-6; perhaps TRBD1 as D (5 bases). Germline V gene data show CDR1 as SGDLS and CDR2 as YYNGEE. The CDR3 consists of 14 residues. V was cut by 3 bases and J by 9 bases, with 13 bases left in between. The CDR3 is CASSADSGGSPLHF. For the CDR3, the DNA is TGTGCCAGCAGCGCCGACAGCGGGGGTTCACCCCTCCACTTT.

The chain uses TRBV6-2 or TRBV6-3 and TRBJ2-5; no definite D call. This CDR3 has 12 residues. V was shortened by 3 bases and J by 4 bases, with 6 bases between the two germline ends. Germline V gene lookup returns CDR1 MNHEY and CDR2 SVGEGT. This chain's CDR3 is CASSYKGETQYF. In DNA form, the CDR3 reads TGTGCCAGCAGTTATAAGGGAGAGACCCAGTACTTC.

The rearrangement joins TRBV5-6 to TRBJ2-7, with 7 bases aligning to TRBD1. The germline gives CDR1 SGHDT, CDR2 YYEEEE. CDR3 length: 16 residues. The ends lost 0 bases at V and 5 bases at J; junction bases unmatched: 11. CDR3 residues: CASSLELTGARDEQYF. The CDR3 DNA sequence: TGTGCCAGCAGCTTGGAGTTAACAGGGGCGCGGGACGAGCAGTACTTC.

This sequence joins TRBV3-1 (or the pseudogene TRBV3-2) and TRBJ2-2; D not certain. V lost 6 bases and J lost 7, with 12 bases in between. The V gene's germline CDR1 is LGHDT and CDR2 YNNKEL (reference sequence). This CDR3 has 13 amino acids. The CDR3 DNA reads TGTGCCAGCAGAAGGACGGTGGACGGGGAGCTGTTTTTT. It encodes CASRRTVDGELFF.

J is TRBJ2-3 and V is TRBV2; 13 bases line up with TRBD2. V dropped 6 bases and J dropped 3; count of bases not matched to a gene: 3. The CDR3 sequence is 15 residues long. Germline V lookup: CDR1 SNHLY, CDR2 FYNNEI. For the CDR3, the DNA is TGTGCCAGCAGCGCGACTAGCGGGAGGACAGATACGCAGTATTTT. Its translation: CASSATSGRTDTQYF.

V and J are TRBV30 and TRBJ1-2; D ambiguous. Between the trimmed V and J ends, which lost 3 bases and 1 base, there was a span of 15 bases. The CDR3 runs 15 residues. In germline, CDR1 is GTSNPN, CDR2 SVGIG (reference sequence). The CDR3 region has the DNA TGTGCCTGGAGCGTAGACTACTGGGGTAACTATGGCTACACCTTC. This gives the protein CAWSVDYWGNYGYTF.

The chain uses TRBV19 and TRBJ2-3, with 12 positions matching TRBD2. The CDR3 runs 15 residues. CDR1 is LNHDA and CDR2 is SQIVND in the germline V gene (reference sequence). V lost 5 bases, J lost 4 bases, and 4 bases stayed unmatched. CDR3 in amino acids: CASSLGTSGSDTQYF. The CDR3 bases are TGTGCCAGTAGTCTCGGGACTAGCGGGTCAGATACGCAGTATTTT.